The text below deals with one T cell receptor (beta chain). V lost 5 bases, J lost 7 bases, and 12 bases lay in between. Germline V gene sequence: CDR1 MDHEN, CDR2 SYDVKM. The CDR3 runs to 14 residues. The source of the sample is a study of patients and donors after allogeneic stem cell transplantation. MiXCR was run by TCRdb on the RT-PCR reads, yielding one entry per CDR3 protein. Of about 200,000 distinct CDR3 sequences detected, 35% to 45% appear once; the ten largest clones hold around 10%. The sample consisted of blood, either unsorted or a sorted T cell fraction (not recorded which). The sequence came from a human donor who was either an allogeneic HSCT recipient or a stem cell or donor lymphocyte infusion donor (not recorded which). It is not recorded whose cells these are; they may come from a transplant donor. The rearrangement joins TRBV28 to TRBJ1-6; possibly TRBD1 for D (5 bases). CDR3 sequence (DNA): TGTGCCAGCAGTCCGGGACTGATCAATTCACCCCTCCACTTT. Encoded protein: CASSPGLINSPLHF.